This T cell receptor beta chain was retrieved from a study of neurological immune-mediated disorders. This CDR3 has 14 residues. Looked up from germline, CDR1 is MNHEY and CDR2 is SVGAGI. V lost 2 bases and J lost 6, with 13 bases in between. TCRdb re-derived calls from the 5' RACE reads in MiXCR, one entry per CDR3 protein. The sample carries tens of thousands of distinct CDR3 sequences, 2.5% recorded once. This clonotype came up many times. The sequence came from a man aged 45-65 years with multiple sclerosis. The chain couples TRBV6-5 to TRBJ1-1; weak D call: TRBD1 (5 bases). What was sequenced was PBMCs. Here the CDR3 reads CASSYLGRASEAFF. CDR3 in DNA: TGTGCCAGCAGTTACCTGGGCAGGGCCTCTGAAGCTTTCTTT.